Listed below are T cell receptor beta chains from one sample, sequenced in a study of multiple sclerosis patients with progressive multifocal leukoencephalopathy. TCRdb keeps only in-frame clones here, not all; method: immunoSEQ multiplex PCR. The sample records over 25,000 clones, 85% to 90% being singletons. The specimen comprised PBMCs, sampled from a patient treated with natalizumab. These receptors came from a human donor with multiple sclerosis. CDR3s include the opening cysteine and the closing phenylalanine or tryptophan. D genes are given only for firm matches. Size is omitted from some rows. Given values are once, few, many or a class for expanded clones.

d_call j_call clone_size v_call cdr3_aa cdr3_nt
NA TRBJ2-6 NA TRBV6-5 CASSYDGSGANVLTF TGTGCCAGCAGTTACGACGGCTCTGGGGCCAACGTCCTGACTTTC
NA TRBJ2-1 NA TRBV27 CASRPLGSVNEQFF TGTGCCAGCAGGCCTCTCGGGAGCGTGAATGAGCAGTTCTTC
NA TRBJ1-1 NA TRBV18 CASSLGGDTEAFF TGTGCCAGCTCACTTGGGGGGGACACTGAAGCTTTCTTT
TRBD1 TRBJ1-2 NA TRBV19 CASRTQGADYGYTF TGTGCCAGTAGGACACAGGGGGCGGACTATGGCTACACCTTC
NA TRBJ2-2 NA TRBV6-4 CASSASPGTGELFF TGTGCCAGCAGCGCATCTCCGGGCACCGGGGAGCTGTTTTTT
NA TRBJ2-2 NA TRBV14 CASSGQWTGELFF TGTGCCAGCAGCGGACAGTGGACCGGGGAGCTGTTTTTT
NA TRBJ2-6 NA TRBV28 CASSLSHSGANVLTF TGTGCCAGCAGTTTATCGCACTCTGGGGCCAACGTCCTGACTTTC
NA TRBJ2-7 NA TRBV27 CASSPLGNPYEQYF TGTGCCAGCAGTCCCCTGGGAAACCCCTACGAGCAGTACTTC
TRBD2 TRBJ2-1 NA TRBV5-1 CASRGLADDNEQFF TGCGCCAGCAGAGGACTAGCTGACGACAATGAGCAGTTCTTC
TRBD1 TRBJ1-1 NA TRBV6-1 CASSRQGGSEAFF TGTGCCAGCAGTAGACAAGGGGGCTCGGAAGCTTTCTTT
NA TRBJ2-5 NA TRBV2 CASTEGAETQYF TGTGCCAGCACAGAGGGCGCAGAGACCCAGTACTTC
NA TRBJ1-1 NA TRBV25-1 CASSEQFPNTEAFF TGTGCCAGCAGTGAGCAGTTTCCGAACACTGAAGCTTTCTTT
TRBD2 TRBJ2-7 NA TRBV28 CASSFTSGRDEQYF TGTGCCAGCAGTTTTACTAGCGGGAGAGACGAGCAGTACTTC
NA TRBJ1-4 NA TRBV5-1 CASRLNEKLFF TGCGCCAGCAGGCTTAATGAAAAACTGTTTTTT
TRBD2 TRBJ2-7 few TRBV14 CASSLGTSGYEQYF TGTGCCAGCAGCCTAGGGACTAGCGGCTACGAGCAGTACTTC
NA TRBJ2-1 NA TRBV7-9 CASSLYLTRGRSWNEQFF TGTGCCAGCAGCTTATATTTAACCAGGGGGAGGTCCTGGAATGAGCAGTTCTTC
NA TRBJ2-7 NA TRBV29-1 CSVEGGGYEQYF TGCAGCGTTGAAGGAGGGGGCTACGAGCAGTACTTC
NA TRBJ1-3 NA TRBV7-2 CASSFGQTESGNTIYF TGTGCCAGCAGCTTCGGACAGACCGAATCTGGAAACACCATATATTTT
NA TRBJ1-2 NA TRBV28 CASSRRGNRYGYTF TGTGCCAGCAGCCGTCGAGGCAACCGCTATGGCTACACCTTC
NA TRBJ2-2 NA TRBV13 CASSRAGVGELFF TGTGCCAGCAGCCGGGCTGGTGTCGGGGAGCTGTTTTTT
NA TRBJ1-2 NA TRBV6-1 CASSDAGYGYTF TGTGCCAGCAGTGACGCCGGCTATGGCTACACCTTC
NA TRBJ1-6 NA TRBV7-9 CASSSPDRASPLHF TGTGCCAGCAGCAGCCCGGACAGAGCTTCACCCCTCCACTTT
NA TRBJ2-7 NA TRBV6-1 CASRFRGTGTYEQYF TGTGCCAGCAGGTTCCGGGGGACGGGGACCTACGAGCAGTACTTC
TRBD1 TRBJ2-2 NA TRBV10-1 CASSADRGHGGELFF TGCGCCAGCAGTGCTGACAGGGGGCATGGCGGGGAGCTGTTTTTT
TRBD1 TRBJ1-6 NA TRBV5-1 CASSLGWRQGANSPLHF TGCGCCAGCAGCTTGGGATGGCGACAGGGGGCTAATTCACCCCTCCACTTT
NA TRBJ1-3 NA TRBV6-6 CASRWDASSGNTIYF TGTGCCAGCAGATGGGACGCCAGCTCTGGAAACACCATATATTTT
NA TRBJ2-1 NA TRBV9 CASSPTSSYNEQFF TGTGCCAGCAGCCCCACCAGCTCCTACAATGAGCAGTTCTTC
NA TRBJ1-6 NA TRBV27 CASSLAGSLNSPLHF TGTGCCAGCAGTTTAGCGGGCAGTCTCAATTCACCCCTCCACTTT
NA TRBJ2-2 once TRBV6-4 CASSRGFFRAGNTGELFF TGTGCCAGCAGTCGAGGGTTTTTTAGGGCAGGCAACACCGGGGAGCTGTTTTTT
NA TRBJ2-2 NA TRBV5-1 CASSFSSSGDTGELFF TGCGCCAGCAGCTTCTCTAGCTCCGGGGACACCGGGGAGCTGTTTTTT
TRBD2 TRBJ2-3 NA TRBV25-1 CAGSELAGATDTQYF TGTGCCGGCAGTGAATTAGCGGGAGCCACAGATACGCAGTATTTT
NA TRBJ2-6 NA TRBV28 CASRGGAGRSSGANVLTF TGTGCCAGCCGAGGGGGGGCAGGGCGTTCCTCTGGGGCCAACGTCCTGACTTTC
TRBD1 TRBJ1-4 NA TRBV9 CASSGAGGREEKLFF TGTGCCAGCAGCGGGGCAGGGGGCAGAGAAGAAAAACTGTTTTTT
TRBD1 TRBJ2-7 NA TRBV7-6 CASSLAPGQVFNEQYF TGTGCCAGCAGCTTAGCTCCGGGACAGGTGTTTAACGAGCAGTACTTC
TRBD1 TRBJ1-5 few TRBV27 CASSAQGFTQPQHF TGTGCCAGCAGTGCACAGGGGTTTACTCAGCCCCAGCATTTT
NA TRBJ1-1 NA TRBV28 CASLSSSRAAIGAFF TGTGCCAGCCTTTCCTCCAGTAGGGCGGCTATTGGAGCTTTCTTT
NA TRBJ2-3 NA TRBV21-1 CASSWGPGRLGTDTQYF TGTGCCAGCAGCTGGGGTCCCGGGCGCCTAGGAACAGATACGCAGTATTTT
NA TRBJ1-1 NA TRBV5-1 CASSFVPGGMRTEAFF TGCGCCAGCAGCTTCGTTCCGGGAGGGATGAGGACTGAAGCTTTCTTT
NA TRBJ1-5 NA TRBV5-1 CASSLEENQPQHF TGCGCCAGCAGCTTGGAAGAAAATCAGCCCCAGCATTTT
NA TRBJ2-7 NA TRBV30 CAWMRPLGEQYF TGTGCCTGGATGCGGCCTTTAGGAGAGCAGTACTTC
NA TRBJ2-7 once TRBV6-6 CASSAPHAGAYEQYF TGTGCCAGCAGTGCCCCCCACGCCGGCGCCTACGAGCAGTACTTC
TRBD1 TRBJ1-1 NA TRBV10-3 CAMETGSNTEAFF TGTGCCATGGAGACAGGGTCTAACACTGAAGCTTTCTTT
NA TRBJ2-1 few TRBV5-4 CASGRGGHDYNEQFF TGTGCCAGCGGGCGGGGAGGACACGACTACAATGAGCAGTTCTTC
TRBD1 TRBJ1-5 NA TRBV6-5 CASSYSRQGFQPQHF TGTGCCAGCAGTTACTCCCGACAGGGCTTCCAGCCCCAGCATTTT
NA TRBJ1-4 NA TRBV29-1 CSVDRRGNNEKLFF TGCAGCGTTGATCGTCGGGGTAATAATGAAAAACTGTTTTTT